The 25 T cell receptor beta chains presented below share a single source sample, sequenced in a study of T cells in Graves' hyperthyroidism and ophthalmopathy. RNA transcripts provided the source from which TCR beta CDR3 regions were amplified. The primer set for the first-round RT-PCR of the TCR CDR3 was HTBI. TCRdb passed the multiplex PCR reads through MiXCR, listing each CDR3 protein once. The table has about 590,000 distinct CDR3 sequences, more than 13% seen once. Source material: blood. These receptors all come from a woman between 18 and 29 years old with Graves' ophthalmopathy.

This clonotype was seen ten or more times. The V gene is TRBV30, the J gene TRBJ2-7, with 8 nucleotides matching TRBD2. V gave up 4 bases and J gave up 3 bases; unmatched junction bases: 11. The CDR3 sequence is 15 residues long. Germline loops: CDR1 GTSNPN, CDR2 SVGIG (reference sequence). The CDR3 bases are TGTGCCTGGAATCGCGTGGTCGGGACTAGCTACGAGCAGTACTTC. Its translation: CAWNRVVGTSYEQYF.

This clonotype was seen ten or more times. This sequence joins TRBV6-1 and TRBJ2-3; TRBD1 matches at 11 bases. Trimming cost V 6 bases and J 4 bases; bases outside gene matches: 3. CDR1 is MNHNS, CDR2 SASEGT, per germline. The CDR3 is 14 amino acids. The CDR3: CASRRTGGSDTQYF. As DNA, the CDR3 is TGTGCCAGCAGACGGACAGGGGGCTCAGATACGCAGTATTTT.

The chain joins TRBV11-2 to TRBJ1-1; D gene uncertain. V was clipped by 2 bases and J by 1 base, with 8 bases between them. Per the germline V gene, CDR1 is SGHAT and CDR2 is FQNNGV. The CDR3 has 14 residues. The CDR3 DNA is TGTGCCAGCAGCTTATTAGGCAAGAACACTGAAGCTTTCTTT. It is translated as CASSLLGKNTEAFF.

This clonotype was seen ten or more times. This chain links TRBV20-1 with TRBJ2-4; the D is unclear. Looked up from germline, CDR1 is DFQATT and CDR2 is SNEGSKA (reference sequence). The V end lost 6 bases, the J end lost 6 bases, and 9 bases lay between the germline ends. This CDR3 is built from 11 residues. Written as DNA, the CDR3 is TGCAGTGCCCTCGGACGAAACATTCAGTACTTC. Translated, it gives CSALGRNIQYF.

This clonotype was found many times. V is TRBV11-2 and J is TRBJ2-7; D remains ambiguous. CDR1 SGHAT and CDR2 FQNNGV come from the germline V gene. V lost 0 bases and J lost 1, with 10 bases in between. The CDR3 has 15 amino acids. Written as DNA, the CDR3 is TGTGCCAGCAGCTTAGAATTGGCGGCATCCTACGAGCAGTACTTC. This sequence encodes CASSLELAASYEQYF.

This clonotype occurred many times. This chain links TRBV20-1 with TRBJ2-3; no firm D call. In germline, CDR1 is DFQATT, CDR2 SNEGSKA (reference sequence). With 5 bases removed from V and 4 bases from J, the gap between germline ends came to 10 bases. CDR3 size: 12 residues. Here the CDR3 DNA reads TGCAGTGCTCCCACGAATTCAGATACGCAGTATTTT. It translates to CSAPTNSDTQYF.

The rearrangement joins TRBV19 to TRBJ1-5; D remains unclear. This CDR3 is built from 16 residues. Germline V lookup: CDR1 LNHDA, CDR2 SQIVND (reference sequence). V lost 3 bases to trimming and J lost 2 bases, with 14 bases between them. The CDR3 here is CASSIVLGSGNQPQHF. CDR3 coding DNA: TGTGCCAGTAGTATTGTATTAGGGTCGGGCAATCAGCCCCAGCATTTT.

In its sample, this clonotype was seen many times. V and J are TRBV9 and TRBJ2-3; TRBD2 matches at 7 bases. Looked up from germline, CDR1 is SGDLS and CDR2 is YYNGEE. This CDR3 has 14 amino acids. J was trimmed by 6 bases and V by 0 bases; bases with no gene match: 4. CDR3 in amino acids: CASSVGAGEDTQYF. The CDR3 nucleotides are TGTGCCAGCAGCGTAGGGGCGGGAGAGGATACGCAGTATTTT.

The chain employs TRBV4-3 and TRBJ1-1; no clear D. Germline V gives CDR1 LGHNA, CDR2 YSLEER. The CDR3 is made up of 15 amino acids. The V and J ends lost 0 bases and 5 bases respectively, with 13 bases between them. CDR3: CASSQDHSGWTEAFF. The CDR3 region has the DNA TGCGCCAGCAGCCAAGATCATTCGGGGTGGACTGAAGCTTTCTTT.

The rearrangement links TRBV30 to TRBJ2-7, with D perhaps matching TRBD2 (6 bases). Per the germline V gene, CDR1 is GTSNPN and CDR2 is SVGIG (reference sequence). Trimming left V 5 bases short and J 4 bases short, with 18 bases between. The CDR3 covers 14 residues. As DNA, the CDR3 is TGTGCCTGGTCGACCGGGACTCAATTATACGAGCAGTACTTC. Protein sequence: CAWSTGTQLYEQYF.

This clonotype showed up just a few times. J is TRBJ2-7 and V is TRBV4-1; 12 bases match TRBD2. Per germline, CDR1 MGHRA and CDR2 YSYEKL. The CDR3 is made up of 19 amino acids. The V segment lost 0 bases and the J segment 3 bases; nucleotides outside the gene matches: 12. The CDR3 is CASSQDLVRTSGTGYEQYF. In DNA form, the CDR3 reads TGCGCCAGCAGCCAAGACCTAGTTCGGACTAGCGGGACGGGCTACGAGCAGTACTTC.

This clonotype was detected many times. This chain joins TRBV3-1 and TRBJ2-7; 7 positions agree with TRBD2. Germline-derived CDR1 and CDR2 are LGHDT and YNNKEL (reference sequence). This CDR3 has 13 amino acids. J lost 5 bases, V lost 4 bases, and 5 bases had no gene match. CDR3 region: CASSLGLRNEQYF. The CDR3 DNA follows: TGTGCCAGCAGCCTGGGACTACGGAACGAGCAGTACTTC.

The chain uses TRBV7-8 and TRBJ2-4, with D hard to call. The CDR3 length is 16 residues. Germline V lookup: CDR1 SGHVS, CDR2 FQNEAQ. V lost 0 bases to trimming and J lost 0 bases, with 9 bases between them. DNA of the CDR3: TGTGCCAGCAGCTTAGCGAATTACCTAGCCAAAAACATTCAGTACTTC. Its protein product is CASSLANYLAKNIQYF.

The rearrangement uses TRBV19 and TRBJ2-2, with D hard to call. This CDR3 comprises 11 residues. Germline V CDR1 and CDR2: LNHDA, SQIVND (reference sequence). V shed 2 bases and J shed 7 bases, with 2 bases lying between them. DNA for the CDR3: TGTGCCAGTAGTATACGCGGGGAGCTGTTTTTT. It encodes CASSIRGELFF.

This clonotype was found many times. The chain has TRBV7-3 and TRBJ1-5, with D possibly matching TRBD1 (5 bases). CDR1 and CDR2 from the germline V gene are SGHTA and FQGTGA. There are 16 residues in the CDR3. Trimming left V 5 bases short and J 4 bases short, with 18 bases between. CDR3 in DNA: TGTGCCAGCAGCACCGACGGGGGAGTGGGGAATCAGCCCCAGCATTTT. Translation gives CASSTDGGVGNQPQHF.

There are many counts of this clonotype. The rearrangement links TRBV19 to TRBJ2-2, with D hard to call. CDR1 and CDR2 (germline): LNHDA, SQIVND (reference sequence). With 0 bases removed from V and 0 bases from J, the gap between germline ends came to 11 bases. The CDR3 consists of 17 residues. CDR3 residues: CASSIDLRVSNTGELFF. The CDR3 DNA reads as TGTGCCAGTAGTATAGATTTACGGGTTTCGAACACCGGGGAGCTGTTTTTT.

The rearrangement joins TRBV18 to TRBJ2-1; 11 bases are shared with TRBD2. The CDR3 is made up of 18 amino acids. V was pared by 2 bases and J by 0 bases, with 6 bases of the junction left unmatched. Germline CDR1 KGHSH, CDR2 LQKENI. CDR3 sequence (DNA): TGTGCCAGCTCACCAAGGGTAGCGGGAGGGTACTCCTACAATGAGCAGTTCTTC. This sequence encodes CASSPRVAGGYSYNEQFF.

This clonotype was seen ten or more times. The CDR3 coding sequence is TGTGCCAGCAGCTTAGCGGGTCGGAACAATCAGCCCCAGCATTTT. Protein: CASSLAGRNNQPQHF. The chain combines TRBV7-2 with TRBJ1-5, with D unclear. Trimming pared 0 bases from V and 3 bases from J, leaving 9 bases between. The CDR3 is 15 amino acids. CDR1 is SGHTA, CDR2 FQGNSA, per germline.

V and J are TRBV19 and TRBJ2-1, with no clear D. Germline CDR1 LNHDA, CDR2 SQIVND (reference sequence). The CDR3 has 16 amino acids. The V end lost 6 bases, the J end lost 3 bases, and 18 bases lay between the germline ends. The CDR3 reads CASRPDALTVYNEQFF. CDR3 nucleotides: TGTGCCAGTAGACCGGACGCACTCACGGTCTACAATGAGCAGTTCTTC.

Concerning this clonotype itself: A clone one base away is much larger, so this may be a read error. The chain couples TRBV27 to TRBJ2-5; 10 bases line up with TRBD2. The CDR3 contains 15 residues. In germline, CDR1 is MNHEY, CDR2 SMNVEV (reference sequence). The CDR3 sequence: CACSLVAGGVETQYF. As DNA, the CDR3 is TGTGCCTGCAGTTTAGTAGCGGGAGGTGTTGAGACCCAGTACTTC.

The CDR3 is CASSWSSVAGGLNNEQYF. In DNA, the CDR3 is TGTGCCAGCAGTTGGTCGTCAGTCGCGGGAGGGCTCAACAATGAGCAGTACTTC. The V and J genes are TRBV6-5 and TRBJ2-7; 9 nucleotides agree with TRBD2. With V trimmed by 4 bases and J by 7 bases, 20 bases remained unmatched. The CDR3 runs 18 residues. Germline lookup yields CDR1 MNHEY and CDR2 SVGAGI.

At least ten counts were recorded for this clonotype. V and J are TRBV12-3 or TRBV12-4 and TRBJ2-1; D uncertain. This CDR3 comprises 12 residues. Trimming stripped 7 bases from V and 0 bases from J, with 4 bases between. The CDR3 is CASTVSYNEQFF. CDR3 DNA: TGTGCCAGCACCGTCTCCTACAATGAGCAGTTCTTC.

This clonotype was picked up many times. The CDR3 bases are TGCAGTGCTAGAGGAGGGGACCCTTACAATGAGCAGTTCTTC. It translates to CSARGGDPYNEQFF. The V call is TRBV20-1, the J call TRBJ2-1, with D tentatively TRBD1 or TRBD2 (5 bases each). CDR1 is DFQATT and CDR2 is SNEGSKA in the germline V gene (reference sequence). Deletions cut 1 base from V and 4 bases from J, with 11 bases between. CDR3 size: 14 residues.

This clonotype was counted at least ten times. The chain combines TRBV6-2 or TRBV6-3 with TRBJ2-5; 7 bases are a match to TRBD2. CDR3 length: 16 amino acids. The trim removed 2 bases at V and 5 bases at J, leaving 11 bases unmatched. CDR1 and CDR2 from the germline V gene are MNHEY and SVGEGT. CDR3 DNA: TGTGCCAGCAGTTACGCGATAGCGGGTCGTCAGGAGACCCAGTACTTC. This gives the protein CASSYAIAGRQETQYF.

As to this clonotype: One junction end does not reproduce the germline sequence, and a read error may be involved. The chain has TRBV7-8 and TRBJ2-3; D is ambiguous. CDR3 size: 13 residues. Germline loops: CDR1 SGHVS, CDR2 FQNEAQ. This chain's CDR3 is CASSALIADTRYF. The CDR3 DNA reads as TGTGCCAGCAGCGCCCTGATCGCAGATACGCGGTATTTT.